The clone carrying this TCR beta chain showed up just a few times. This record belongs to a study of blood T cell repertoires in COVID-19. Study in general: The origin of the acute and convalescent COVID-19 samples was the United States, Italy and Spain. T cells, B-cell-depleted T cells, or PBMCs provided the cDNA or gDNA that served as material.

The CDR3 consists of 15 residues. With 5 bases clipped from V and 2 bases from J, the junction kept 8 bases outside the gene matches. CDR1 and CDR2 from the germline V gene are LNHDA and SQIVND (reference sequence). Assay: immunoSEQ multiplex PCR; the TCRdb copy retains only in-frame clones and omits some. The sample includes around 20,000 clones, almost 85% of them seen just once. The V call is TRBV19, the J call TRBJ1-1; 7 bases are a match to TRBD1. What was sequenced was peripheral blood. The receptor was derived from a man between 35 and 55 years old with acute or convalescent COVID-19. This CDR3 is CASSFRGSGNTEAFF. In DNA form, the CDR3 reads TGTGCCAGTAGTTTCAGGGGGTCGGGTAACACTGAAGCTTTCTTT.